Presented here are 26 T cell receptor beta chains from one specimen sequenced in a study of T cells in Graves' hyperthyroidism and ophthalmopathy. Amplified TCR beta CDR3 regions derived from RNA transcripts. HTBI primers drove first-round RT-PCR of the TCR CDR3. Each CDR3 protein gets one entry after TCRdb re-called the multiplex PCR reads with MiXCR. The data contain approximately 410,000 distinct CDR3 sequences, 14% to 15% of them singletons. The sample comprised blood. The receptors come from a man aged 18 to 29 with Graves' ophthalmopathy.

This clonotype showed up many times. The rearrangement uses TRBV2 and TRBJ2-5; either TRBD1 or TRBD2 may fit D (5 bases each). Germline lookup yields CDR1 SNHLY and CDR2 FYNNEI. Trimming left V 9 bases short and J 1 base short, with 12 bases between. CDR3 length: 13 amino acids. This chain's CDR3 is CASGTYPQETQYF. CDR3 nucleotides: TGTGCCAGTGGGACCTATCCCCAAGAGACCCAGTACTTC.

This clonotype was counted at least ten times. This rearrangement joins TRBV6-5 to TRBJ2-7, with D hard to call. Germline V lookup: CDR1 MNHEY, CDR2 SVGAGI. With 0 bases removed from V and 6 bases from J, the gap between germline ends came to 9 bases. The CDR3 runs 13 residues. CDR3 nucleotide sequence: TGTGCCAGCAGTTACTCAATAACAAGCGAGCAGTACTTC. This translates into CASSYSITSEQYF.

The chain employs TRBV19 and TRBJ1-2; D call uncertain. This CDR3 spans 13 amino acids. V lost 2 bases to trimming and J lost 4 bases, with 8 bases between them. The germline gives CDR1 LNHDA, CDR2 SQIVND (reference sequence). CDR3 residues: CASSITGIYGYTF. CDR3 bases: TGTGCCAGTAGTATAACGGGTATCTATGGCTACACCTTC.

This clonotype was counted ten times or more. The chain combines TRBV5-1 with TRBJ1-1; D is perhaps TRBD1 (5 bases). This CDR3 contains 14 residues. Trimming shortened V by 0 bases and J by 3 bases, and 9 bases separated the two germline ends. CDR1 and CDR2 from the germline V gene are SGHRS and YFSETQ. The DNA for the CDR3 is TGCGCCAGCAGCTTGGGAGGGACCTACACTGAAGCTTTCTTT. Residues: CASSLGGTYTEAFF.

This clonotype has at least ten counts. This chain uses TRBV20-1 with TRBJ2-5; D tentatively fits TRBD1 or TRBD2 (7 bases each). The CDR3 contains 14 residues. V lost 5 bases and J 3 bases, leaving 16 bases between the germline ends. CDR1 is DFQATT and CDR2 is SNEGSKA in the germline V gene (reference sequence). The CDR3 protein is CSAAGGAGEETQYF. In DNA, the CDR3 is TGCAGTGCTGCAGGGGGGGCGGGGGAAGAGACCCAGTACTTC.

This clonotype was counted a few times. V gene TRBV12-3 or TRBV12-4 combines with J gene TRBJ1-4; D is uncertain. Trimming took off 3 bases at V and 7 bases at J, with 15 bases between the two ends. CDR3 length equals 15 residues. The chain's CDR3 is CASSFVKALSEKLFF. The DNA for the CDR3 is TGTGCCAGCAGTTTTGTCAAGGCCCTAAGTGAAAAACTGTTTTTT.

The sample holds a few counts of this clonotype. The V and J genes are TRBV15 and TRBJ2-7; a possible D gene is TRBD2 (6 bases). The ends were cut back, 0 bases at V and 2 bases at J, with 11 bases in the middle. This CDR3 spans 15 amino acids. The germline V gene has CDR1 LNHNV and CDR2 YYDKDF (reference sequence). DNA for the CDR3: TGTGCCACCAGCAGAGATCCACAGCGGGCCTACGAGCAGTACTTC. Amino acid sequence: CATSRDPQRAYEQYF. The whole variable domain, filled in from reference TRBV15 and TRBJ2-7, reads DAMVIQNPRYQVTQFGKPVTLSCSQTLNHNVMYWYQQKSSQAPKLLFHYYDKDFNNEADTPDNFQSRRPNTSFCFLDIRSPGLGDTAMYLCATSRDPQRAYEQYFGPGTRLTVT.

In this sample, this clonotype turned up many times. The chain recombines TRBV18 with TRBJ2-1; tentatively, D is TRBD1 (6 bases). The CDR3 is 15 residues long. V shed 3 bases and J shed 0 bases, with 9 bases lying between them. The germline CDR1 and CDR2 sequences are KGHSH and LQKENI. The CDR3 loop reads CASSPTGSSYNEQFF. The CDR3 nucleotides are TGTGCCAGCTCACCGACAGGAAGCTCCTACAATGAGCAGTTCTTC. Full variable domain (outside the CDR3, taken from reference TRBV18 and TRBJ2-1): NAGVMQNPRHLVRRRGQEARLRCSPMKGHSHVYWYRQLPEEGLKFMVYLQKENIIDESGMPKERFSAEFPKEGPSILRIQQVVRGDSAAYFCASSPTGSSYNEQFFGPGTRLTVL.

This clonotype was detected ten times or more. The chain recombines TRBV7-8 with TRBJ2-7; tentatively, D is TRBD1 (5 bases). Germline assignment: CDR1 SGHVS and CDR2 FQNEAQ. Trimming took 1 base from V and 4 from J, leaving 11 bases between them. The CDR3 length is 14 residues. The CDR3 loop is CASSLGGGKYEQYF. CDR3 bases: TGTGCCAGCAGCTTAGGGGGCGGAAAATACGAGCAGTACTTC.

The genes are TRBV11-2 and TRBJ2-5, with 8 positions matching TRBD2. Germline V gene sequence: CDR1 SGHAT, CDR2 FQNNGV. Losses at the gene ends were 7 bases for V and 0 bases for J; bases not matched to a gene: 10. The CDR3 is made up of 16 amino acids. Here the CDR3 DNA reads TGTGCCAGCACCTTTACGGACGGGAGGGACCAAGAGACCCAGTACTTC. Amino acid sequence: CASTFTDGRDQETQYF.

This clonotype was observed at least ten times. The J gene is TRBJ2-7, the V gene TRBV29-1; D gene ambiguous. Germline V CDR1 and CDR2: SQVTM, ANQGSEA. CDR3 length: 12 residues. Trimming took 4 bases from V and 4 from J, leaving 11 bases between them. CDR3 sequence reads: CSVGPFLYEQYF. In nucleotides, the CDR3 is TGCAGCGTTGGTCCTTTCCTTTACGAGCAGTACTTC.

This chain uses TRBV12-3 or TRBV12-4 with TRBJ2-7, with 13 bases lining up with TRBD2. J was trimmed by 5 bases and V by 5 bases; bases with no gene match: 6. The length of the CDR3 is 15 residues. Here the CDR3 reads CASSMPGLAGHEQYF. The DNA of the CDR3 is TGTGCCAGCAGTATGCCGGGACTAGCGGGACACGAGCAGTACTTC.

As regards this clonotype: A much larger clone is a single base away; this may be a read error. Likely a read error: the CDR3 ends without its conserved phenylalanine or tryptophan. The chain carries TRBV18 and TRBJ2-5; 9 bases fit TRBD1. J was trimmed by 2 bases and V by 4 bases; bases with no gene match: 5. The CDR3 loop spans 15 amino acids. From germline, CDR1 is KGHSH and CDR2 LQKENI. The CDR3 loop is CASSRPGQGQETQYS. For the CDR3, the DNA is TGTGCCAGCTCACGACCGGGACAGGGACAAGAGACCCAGTACTCC.

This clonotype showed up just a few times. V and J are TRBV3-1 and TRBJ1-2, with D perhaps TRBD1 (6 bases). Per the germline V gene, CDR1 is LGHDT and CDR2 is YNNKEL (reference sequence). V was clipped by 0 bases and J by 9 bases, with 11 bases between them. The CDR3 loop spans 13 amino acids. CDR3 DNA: TGTGCCAGCAGCCAAGATGGGGGCTCAAGCTACACCTTC. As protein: CASSQDGGSSYTF.

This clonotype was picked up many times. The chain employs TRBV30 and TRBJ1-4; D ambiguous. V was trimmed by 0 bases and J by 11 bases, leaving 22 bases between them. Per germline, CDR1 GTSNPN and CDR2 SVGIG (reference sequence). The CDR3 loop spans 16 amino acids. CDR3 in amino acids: CAWSVTHSGRIGKLFF. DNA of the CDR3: TGTGCCTGGAGTGTAACCCACTCCGGACGGATCGGTAAACTGTTTTTT.

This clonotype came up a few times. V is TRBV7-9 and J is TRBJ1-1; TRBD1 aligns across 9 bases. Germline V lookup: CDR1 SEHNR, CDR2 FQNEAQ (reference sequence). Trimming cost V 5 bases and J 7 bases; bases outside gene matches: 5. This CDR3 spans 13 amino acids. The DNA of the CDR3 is TGTGCCAGCAGCCCCCGGACAGGGGATGAAGCTTTCTTT. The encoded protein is CASSPRTGDEAFF.

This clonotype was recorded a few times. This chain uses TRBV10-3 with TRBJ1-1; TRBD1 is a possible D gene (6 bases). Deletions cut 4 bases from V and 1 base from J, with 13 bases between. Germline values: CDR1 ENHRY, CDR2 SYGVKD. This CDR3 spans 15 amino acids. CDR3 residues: CAISGQTGQNTEAFF. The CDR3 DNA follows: TGTGCCATCAGTGGGCAGACGGGACAGAACACTGAAGCTTTCTTT.

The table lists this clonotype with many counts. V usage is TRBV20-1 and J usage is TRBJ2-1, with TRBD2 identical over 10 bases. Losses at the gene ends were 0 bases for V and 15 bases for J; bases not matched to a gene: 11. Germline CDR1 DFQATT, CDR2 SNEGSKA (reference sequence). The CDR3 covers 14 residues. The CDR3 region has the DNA TGCAGTGCTAGAGATGGACCTAGCGGGGGCTTGGGGTTCTTC. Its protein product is CSARDGPSGGLGFF.

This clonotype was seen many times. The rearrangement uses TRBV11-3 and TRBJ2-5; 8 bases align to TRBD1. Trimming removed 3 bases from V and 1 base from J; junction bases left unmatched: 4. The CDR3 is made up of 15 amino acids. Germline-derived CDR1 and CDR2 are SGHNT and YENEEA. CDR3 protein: CASSLAQGAQETQYF. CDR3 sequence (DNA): TGTGCCAGCAGCTTGGCCCAGGGGGCCCAAGAGACCCAGTACTTC. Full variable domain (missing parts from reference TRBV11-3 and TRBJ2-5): EAGVVQSPRYKIIEKKQPVAFWCNPISGHNTLYWYLQNLGQGPELLIRYENEEAVDDSQLPKDRFSAERLKGVDSTLKIQPAELGDSAVYLCASSLAQGAQETQYFGPGTRLLVL.

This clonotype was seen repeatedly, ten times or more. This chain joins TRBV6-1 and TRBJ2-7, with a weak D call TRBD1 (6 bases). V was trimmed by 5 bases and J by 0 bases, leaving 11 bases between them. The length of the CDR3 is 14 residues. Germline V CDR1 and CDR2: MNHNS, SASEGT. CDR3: CASSTTGNSYEQYF. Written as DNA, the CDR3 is TGTGCCAGCAGTACGACAGGCAACTCCTACGAGCAGTACTTC.

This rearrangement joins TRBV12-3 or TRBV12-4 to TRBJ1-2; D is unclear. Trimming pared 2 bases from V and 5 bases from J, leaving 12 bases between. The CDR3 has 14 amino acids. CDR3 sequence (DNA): TGTGCCAGCAGTTTAACGGGCAGTCTTTATGGCTACACCTTC. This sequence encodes CASSLTGSLYGYTF.

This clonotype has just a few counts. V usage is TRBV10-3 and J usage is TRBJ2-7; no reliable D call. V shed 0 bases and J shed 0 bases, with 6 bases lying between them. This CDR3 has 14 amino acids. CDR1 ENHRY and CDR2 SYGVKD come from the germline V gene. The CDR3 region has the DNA TGTGCCATCAGTGAGTCCCAAAGCTCCTACGAGCAGTACTTC. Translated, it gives CAISESQSSYEQYF.

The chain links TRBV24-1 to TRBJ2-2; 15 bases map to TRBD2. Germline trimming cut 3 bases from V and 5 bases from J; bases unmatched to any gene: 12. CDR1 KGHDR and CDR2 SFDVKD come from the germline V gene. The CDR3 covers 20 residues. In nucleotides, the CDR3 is TGTGCCACCAGTGATCCGGGACTAGCGGGGGGTACGAACGGGACCGGGGAGCTGTTTTTT. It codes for CATSDPGLAGGTNGTGELFF.

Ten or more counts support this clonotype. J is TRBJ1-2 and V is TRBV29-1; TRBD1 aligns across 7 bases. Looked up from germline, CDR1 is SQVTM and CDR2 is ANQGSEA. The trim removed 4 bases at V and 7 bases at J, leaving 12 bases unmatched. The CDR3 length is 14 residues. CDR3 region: CSVVATGDLSGYTF. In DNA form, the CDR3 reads TGCAGCGTTGTAGCTACAGGGGATCTCAGTGGCTACACCTTC.

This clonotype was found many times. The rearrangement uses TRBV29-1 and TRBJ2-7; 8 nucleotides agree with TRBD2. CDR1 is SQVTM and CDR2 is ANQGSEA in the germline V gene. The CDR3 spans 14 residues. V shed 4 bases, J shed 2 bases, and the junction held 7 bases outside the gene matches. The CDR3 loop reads CSVGGLAGAYEQYF. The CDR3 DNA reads TGCAGCGTTGGCGGTCTAGCGGGCGCCTACGAGCAGTACTTC.

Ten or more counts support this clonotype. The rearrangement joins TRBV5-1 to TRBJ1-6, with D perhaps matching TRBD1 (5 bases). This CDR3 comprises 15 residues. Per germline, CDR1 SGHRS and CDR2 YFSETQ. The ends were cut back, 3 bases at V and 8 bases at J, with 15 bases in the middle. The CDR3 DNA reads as TGCGCCAGCAGCTCATCCGGGACCCTTTATTCACCCCTCCACTTT. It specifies CASSSSGTLYSPLHF.